The clone carrying this T cell receptor beta chain has a handful of counts. Its antigen is as yet unknown. TCRdb passed the 5' RACE reads through MiXCR, listing each CDR3 protein once. This sample has 300,000 to 400,000 distinct CDR3 sequences; 25% to 30% occur once, and the top ten carry approximately 15%. The germline V and J ends were trimmed by 3 bases and 8 bases, with 14 bases remaining between them. The germline CDR1 and CDR2 sequences are LNHDA and SQIVND (reference sequence). The CDR3 runs to 14 residues. The sample is drawn from a study of T-cell memory formation after mild COVID-19. Broader study findings: Whether day 37 second-wave clones are SARS-CoV-2-specific was not confirmed.

Source material: PBMCs or a T cell subset sorted from them (not recorded which). The sequence was collected from an adult woman who had mild COVID-19 (a few samples of this study predate the infection). Cell type and time point are not known. The V gene is TRBV19, the J gene TRBJ2-1; D is unresolved. This CDR3 reads CASSILGWEDEQFF. DNA for the CDR3: TGTGCCAGTAGTATCCTAGGATGGGAAGATGAGCAGTTCTTC.